This is a list of T cell receptor beta chains from one sample in a study of blood T cells in healthy people across ages. TCRdb ran MiXCR on the 5' RACE reads and lists one entry per CDR3 protein. Counted here are 1.5 million to 1.8 million distinct CDR3 sequences, roughly two fifths occurring once; the ten biggest clones make up around 4%. Material for sequencing was blood. The source is a young woman in good health. CDR3s include the opening cysteine and the closing phenylalanine or tryptophan. A D gene is named only where the DNA matches it firmly. Size is omitted from some rows. Given values are once, few, many or a class for expanded clones.

V,J,size,D,DNA,CDR3
TRBV7-2,TRBJ2-2,many,TRBD1,TGTGCCAGCAGCTTAGTAAACTTAGGACAGGGGATGGTCGGGGAGCTGTTTTTT,CASSLVNLGQGMVGELFF
TRBV7-3,TRBJ2-1,.,.,TGTGCCAGCAGCTTATCCGGGACAACCAATAAGCAGTTCTTC,CASSLSGTTNKQFF
TRBV27,TRBJ2-7,.,.,TGTGCCAGCAGTTTTGGAGGGAGTCTCTACGAGCAGTACTTC,CASSFGGSLYEQYF
TRBV20-1,TRBJ2-5,.,.,TGCAGTGCTAGAATGGGGTGGTACCAAGAGACCCAGTACTTC,CSARMGWYQETQYF
TRBV11-2,TRBJ1-2,.,TRBD1,TGTGCCAGCAGCGGACTATCGGGACAGGGATCTGGCTACACCTTC,CASSGLSGQGSGYTF
TRBV27,TRBJ2-3,.,.,TGTGCCAGCAGTTTCCTCCCCCCGGGGTTAGATACGCAGTATTTT,CASSFLPPGLDTQYF
TRBV7-6,TRBJ1-4,.,.,TGTGCCAGCAGCCCACGGACTTCTGAAAAACTGTTTTTT,CASSPRTSEKLFF
TRBV20-1,TRBJ2-7,few,.,TGCAGTGCTAGTTTGGGGTCCGAGCAGTACTTC,CSASLGSEQYF
TRBV29-1,TRBJ2-7,.,TRBD1,TGCAGCGTCCGACAGGGACCGGTGGAGCAGTACTTC,CSVRQGPVEQYF
TRBV11-2,TRBJ2-5,once,.,TGTGCCAGCTCAGTACAACCGGAGGCGACCCAGTACTTC,CASSVQPEATQYF